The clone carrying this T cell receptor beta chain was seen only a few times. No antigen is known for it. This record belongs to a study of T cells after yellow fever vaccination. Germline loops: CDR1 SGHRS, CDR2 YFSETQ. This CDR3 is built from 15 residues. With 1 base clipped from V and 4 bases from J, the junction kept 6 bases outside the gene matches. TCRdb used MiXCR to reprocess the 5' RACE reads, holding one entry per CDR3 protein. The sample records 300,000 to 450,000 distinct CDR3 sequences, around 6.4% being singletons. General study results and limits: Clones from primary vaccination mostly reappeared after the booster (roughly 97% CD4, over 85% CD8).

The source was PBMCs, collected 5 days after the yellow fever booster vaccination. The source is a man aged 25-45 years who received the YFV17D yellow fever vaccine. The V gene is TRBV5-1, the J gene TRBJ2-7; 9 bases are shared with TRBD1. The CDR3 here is CASSLQWTGEYEQYF. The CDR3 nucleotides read TGCGCCAGCAGCTTGCAATGGACAGGGGAATACGAGCAGTACTTC.